This T cell receptor (beta chain) is drawn from a study of blood T cell repertoires in COVID-19. Overall study: Donors in the United States, Italy and Spain gave samples during acute or convalescent COVID-19. PBMCs, B-cell-depleted T cells, or T cells were the source of the cDNA or gDNA that made up the material.

Per the study methods: By means of reference gene primer amplification, nucleated cell counts were estimated. Profiling relied on immunoSEQ multiplex PCR, and the TCRdb table lists in-frame clones only, not all of them. The D gene and trimming were derived from the DNA, and the V and J assignments and clone size from that table. Of hundreds of thousands of clones in the sample, about 86% were seen once. This CDR3 region has 15 residues. With 5 bases clipped from V and 0 bases from J, the junction kept 4 bases outside the gene matches. Germline V gene lookup returns CDR1 LGHDT and CDR2 YNNKEL (reference sequence).

The gene calls are TRBV3-1 (or the pseudogene TRBV3-2) and TRBJ1-3, with 7 bases matching TRBD1. The TCR comes from an older man with acute or convalescent COVID-19. Material for sequencing was peripheral blood. This chain's CDR3 is CASSYRGNSGNTIYF. As DNA, the CDR3 is TGTGCCAGCAGCTACAGGGGAAACTCTGGAAACACCATATATTTT.